What follows is one T cell receptor beta chain and its context. TCRdb's copy holds only in-frame clones and misses some; the assay was immunoSEQ multiplex PCR. Among around 99,000 clones, approximately 87% were seen once, and the ten largest hold 18%. This entry belongs to a study of blood T cell repertoires in COVID-19. Looking at the study overall: Sources were T cells, B-cell-depleted T cells, or PBMCs; the material itself was cDNA or gDNA.

Germline CDR1 and CDR2: LNHDA and SQIVND (reference sequence). The CDR3 has 14 amino acids. V gave up 4 bases and J gave up 7 bases, with 13 bases separating them. Sequencing input: peripheral blood. The clonotype was recovered from a woman aged 55-75 years with acute or convalescent COVID-19. The chain recombines TRBV19 with TRBJ1-4; D is perhaps TRBD1 (6 bases). The CDR3 region has the DNA TGTGCCAGTAGTAGGACAGCGTCGAGTGAAAAACTGTTTTTT. Translation gives CASSRTASSEKLFF.